The 32 T cell receptor beta chains presented below share a single source sample, sequenced in a study of PD-L1 blockade in urothelial cancer. Indicated time point: pretreatment peripheral blood. The data were produced by immunoSEQ multiplex PCR, yet TCRdb's version contains in-frame clones alone and is incomplete. The data contain tens of thousands of clones, approximately 75% of them seen just once; the ten biggest clones take up around 1.6%. Sequenced material: PBMCs, taken around atezolizumab (anti-PD-L1) treatment. These receptors were collected from a man between 65 and 79 years old with urothelial cancer.

The rearrangement uses TRBV9 and TRBJ2-1, with TRBD2 as a possible D gene (5 bases). The CDR3 sequence is 14 residues long. CDR1 and CDR2 from the germline V gene are SGDLS and YYNGEE. V lost 3 bases and J 3 bases, leaving 10 bases between the germline ends. The CDR3 nucleotides read TGTGCCAGCAGCGACGGACTCCTCTACAATGAGCAGTTCTTC. It is translated as CASSDGLLYNEQFF.

This clone was observed a single time. The chain employs TRBV19 and TRBJ1-2; TRBD1 is a possible D gene (6 bases). V dropped 9 bases and J dropped 4 bases, with 15 bases sitting between them. The germline V gene has CDR1 LNHDA and CDR2 SQIVND (reference sequence). The length of the CDR3 is 13 residues. The DNA for the CDR3 is TGTGCCAGCGGAGAACAGGGTGGCTATGGCTACACCTTC. Translated: CASGEQGGYGYTF. Filled out from reference TRBV19 and TRBJ1-2, the complete variable domain reads DGGITQSPKYLFRKEGQNVTLSCEQNLNHDAMYWYRQDPGQGLRLIYYSQIVNDFQKGDIAEGYSVSREKKESFPLTVTSAQKNPTAFYLCASGEQGGYGYTFGSGTRLTVV.

The chain recombines TRBV7-6 with TRBJ1-1; 8 bases are a match to TRBD1. With V trimmed by 5 bases and J by 4 bases, 9 bases remained unmatched. The CDR3 loop spans 15 amino acids. From germline, CDR1 is SGHVS and CDR2 FNYEAQ. The CDR3 region has the DNA TGTGCCAGCAGCGAGACAGGGGTTGAGGGCACTGAAGCTTTCTTT. Its translation: CASSETGVEGTEAFF.

This sequence joins TRBV18 and TRBJ2-7, with D possibly TRBD1 on 5 matching bases. Trimming took 1 base from V and 0 from J, leaving 19 bases between them. CDR3 length: 18 residues. Germline CDR1 is KGHSH and CDR2 is LQKENI. The CDR3 region is CASSPLPAGQDSSYEQYF. In nucleotides, the CDR3 is TGTGCCAGCTCACCACTACCCGCAGGACAAGATTCCTCCTACGAGCAGTACTTC. The full variable domain, completed using reference TRBV18 and TRBJ2-7, is NAGVMQNPRHLVRRRGQEARLRCSPMKGHSHVYWYRQLPEEGLKFMVYLQKENIIDESGMPKERFSAEFPKEGPSILRIQQVVRGDSAAYFCASSPLPAGQDSSYEQYFGPGTRLTVT.

This clone showed up just a few times. The genes are TRBV2 and TRBJ2-1; 7 nucleotides agree with TRBD1. Germline CDR1 SNHLY, CDR2 FYNNEI. The CDR3 has 14 amino acids. V shed 8 bases, J shed 2 bases, and the junction held 6 bases outside the gene matches. CDR3 protein: CASADRAPYNEQFF. The CDR3, as DNA: TGTGCCAGCGCAGACAGGGCTCCCTACAATGAGCAGTTCTTC.

Relative to its sample, this clone is medium-sized (0.01 to 0.1%). CDR3 amino acids: CASSLWAGEGYEQYF. The CDR3 DNA reads as TGTGCCAGCAGCTTATGGGCAGGGGAGGGGTACGAGCAGTACTTC. This rearrangement joins TRBV7-3 to TRBJ2-7; maybe TRBD2 (7 bases). CDR3 size: 15 residues. Germline V gene data show CDR1 as SGHTA and CDR2 as FQGTGA. Trimming removed 2 bases from V and 4 bases from J, with 15 bases in between.

The CDR3 region is CASSFGVTYEQYF. The CDR3 DNA sequence: TGTGCCAGCAGTTTCGGGGTTACCTACGAGCAGTACTTC. The rearrangement joins TRBV27 to TRBJ2-7; tentatively, D is TRBD2 (5 bases). The CDR3 contains 13 residues. The germline V gene encodes CDR1 MNHEY and CDR2 SMNVEV (reference sequence). Trimming removed 3 bases at V and 2 bases at J, with 8 bases between.

V gene TRBV7-2 combines with J gene TRBJ1-1; D possibly corresponds to TRBD1 (5 bases). The CDR3 is 15 residues long. V dropped 2 bases and J dropped 0 bases, with 10 bases sitting between them. The V gene's germline CDR1 is SGHTA and CDR2 FQGNSA. The CDR3 is CASSLSTGMNTEAFF. The DNA of the CDR3 is TGTGCCAGCAGCTTAAGTACAGGCATGAACACTGAAGCTTTCTTT.

The chain links TRBV7-2 to TRBJ2-3; tentative D call: TRBD2 (5 bases). The CDR3 has 14 amino acids. Germline V gives CDR1 SGHTA, CDR2 FQGNSA. V was trimmed by 5 bases and J by 2 bases, leaving 11 bases between them. CDR3: CASSPGRNTDTQYF. CDR3 nucleotide sequence: TGTGCCAGCAGCCCGGGGAGAAACACAGATACGCAGTATTTT.

The J gene is TRBJ1-1, the V gene TRBV5-4; TRBD1 aligns across 9 bases. J lost 11 bases, V lost 3 bases, and 11 bases had no gene match. This CDR3 contains 14 residues. Germline V gives CDR1 SGHNT, CDR2 YYREEE (reference sequence). CDR3 residues: CASSWGTGLNSAFF. The CDR3, as DNA: TGTGCCAGCAGCTGGGGGACAGGGTTGAATTCGGCTTTCTTT.

The V call is TRBV2, the J call TRBJ2-2; 9 bases map to TRBD2. Looked up from germline, CDR1 is SNHLY and CDR2 is FYNNEI. The CDR3 runs 16 residues. V was pared by 3 bases and J by 5 bases, with 7 bases of the junction left unmatched. As DNA, the CDR3 is TGTGCCAGCAGTGAGTTAATAGCGGGAGATACCGGGGAGCTGTTTTTT. Its translation: CASSELIAGDTGELFF. Full variable domain (outside the CDR3, taken from reference TRBV2 and TRBJ2-2): EPEVTQTPSHQVTQMGQEVILRCVPISNHLYFYWYRQILGQKVEFLVSFYNNEISEKSEIFDDQFSVERPDGSNFTLKIRSTKLEDSAMYFCASSELIAGDTGELFFGEGSRLTVL.

The chain combines TRBV5-1 with TRBJ2-3; a possible D gene is TRBD2 (6 bases). Trimming removed 0 bases from V and 8 bases from J, with 10 bases in between. Germline CDR1 reads SGHRS; CDR2 reads YFSETQ. CDR3 length: 13 amino acids. CDR3 residues: CASSLAGRGTQYF. The CDR3 DNA reads TGCGCCAGCAGCTTGGCCGGGCGGGGTACGCAGTATTTT. Full variable domain (rest looked up from reference TRBV5-1 and TRBJ2-3): KAGVTQTPRYLIKTRGQQVTLSCSPISGHRSVSWYQQTPGQGLQFLFEYFSETQRNKGNFPGRFSGRQFSNSRSEMNVSTLELGDSALYLCASSLAGRGTQYFGPGTRLTVL.

This clone was recorded a few times. The J gene is TRBJ2-6, the V gene TRBV5-4, with TRBD1 as a possible D gene (5 bases). CDR1 SGHNT and CDR2 YYREEE come from the germline V gene (reference sequence). This CDR3 comprises 16 residues. Trimming took off 2 bases at V and 0 bases at J, with 9 bases between the two ends. The CDR3: CASSFRQSSGANVLTF. In DNA form, the CDR3 reads TGTGCCAGCAGCTTCCGACAGAGCTCTGGGGCCAACGTCCTGACTTTC.

The genes are TRBV9 and TRBJ2-1; D unresolved. V shed 3 bases and J shed 0 bases, with 7 bases lying between them. The CDR3 extends over 14 amino acids. Germline V CDR1 and CDR2: SGDLS, YYNGEE. CDR3 region: CASSGESSYNEQFF. CDR3 nucleotides: TGTGCCAGCAGCGGAGAGAGCTCCTACAATGAGCAGTTCTTC.

Only one count was recorded for this clone. Here the CDR3 reads CASSINLAVSSYNEQFF. The CDR3 region has the DNA TGTGCCAGTAGTATCAATTTAGCGGTAAGCTCCTACAATGAGCAGTTCTTC. The chain carries TRBV19 and TRBJ2-1; D perhaps matches TRBD2 (6 bases). This CDR3 contains 17 residues. Germline V gene data show CDR1 as LNHDA and CDR2 as SQIVND (reference sequence). V gave up 3 bases and J gave up 0 bases, with 15 bases separating them.

The J gene is TRBJ1-1, the V gene TRBV18, with no clear D. V was shortened by 3 bases and J by 8 bases, with 10 bases between the two germline ends. Germline CDR1 reads KGHSH; CDR2 reads LQKENI. The CDR3 runs 12 residues. In DNA, the CDR3 is TGTGCCAGCTCACCCTCGATCGGGGAAGCTTTCTTT. This codes for CASSPSIGEAFF.

The V gene is TRBV4-1, the J gene TRBJ2-5, with D maybe TRBD2 (5 bases). Looked up from germline, CDR1 is MGHRA and CDR2 is YSYEKL. The CDR3 consists of 17 residues. Trimming took 1 base from V and 5 from J, leaving 20 bases between them. The CDR3 DNA is TGCGCCAGCAGCCAAGCAAAGGCGGAGGCTAGCTTGGAGACCCAGTACTTC. It codes for CASSQAKAEASLETQYF.

The chain recombines TRBV27 with TRBJ1-5; TRBD1 matches at 7 bases. There are 15 residues in the CDR3. J gave up 2 bases and V 10 bases, and 11 bases lay outside the gene matches. Germline values: CDR1 MNHEY, CDR2 SMNVEV (reference sequence). The CDR3 sequence: CATREIGTGNQPQHF. CDR3 nucleotide sequence: TGTGCCACCAGAGAAATCGGGACAGGCAATCAGCCCCAGCATTTT.

The chain couples TRBV10-1 to TRBJ1-6; a weak D match, TRBD1 (6 bases). Germline-derived CDR1 and CDR2 are WNHNN and SYGVQD (reference sequence). The CDR3 spans 13 residues. V lost 6 bases and J 7 bases, leaving 10 bases between the germline ends. CDR3 loop: CASSGQRNSPLHF. CDR3 DNA sequence: TGCGCCAGCAGCGGACAGAGGAATTCACCCCTCCACTTT.

The chain is built from TRBV28 and TRBJ1-2, with D possibly TRBD1 on 5 matching bases. Trimming removed 6 bases at V and 5 bases at J, with 10 bases between. Germline CDR1 reads MDHEN; CDR2 reads SYDVKM. This CDR3 region has 12 residues. CDR3 amino acids: CASSYGGYGYTF. The CDR3, as DNA: TGTGCCAGCAGCTACGGGGGGTATGGCTACACCTTC.

The chain is built from TRBV21-1 and TRBJ2-1; the table's D call, TRBD2, has no DNA check behind it. TRBV21-1 is a known pseudogene. CDR3 length equals 15 residues. The CDR3 DNA reads TGTGCCAGCCCTTGCGTCTACCATTCCTACAATGAGCAGTTCTTC. It yields the protein CASPCVYHSYNEQFF.

J is TRBJ1-2 and V is TRBV7-2; 8 bases agree with TRBD1. This CDR3 has 19 amino acids. Germline V gene lookup returns CDR1 SGHTA and CDR2 FQGNSA. The junction had 23 bases not matched to a gene; V was cut back by 6 bases and J by 5 bases. The CDR3, as DNA: TGTGCCAGCAGTCCTCCTGGACAGGGAAGACCAGGGAGGCCATATGGCTACACCTTC. This encodes CASSPPGQGRPGRPYGYTF. The full variable domain, completed using reference TRBV7-2 and TRBJ1-2, is GAGVSQSPSNKVTEKGKDVELRCDPISGHTALYWYRQSLGQGLEFLIYFQGNSAPDKSGLPSDRFSAERTGGSVSTLTIQRTQQEDSAVYLCASSPPGQGRPGRPYGYTFGSGTRLTVV.

This clone was observed once. The genes are TRBV6-4 and TRBJ1-5; 9 bases are shared with TRBD1. The V and J ends lost 2 bases and 5 bases, in that order; junction bases with no gene match: 7. Germline CDR1 is MRHNA and CDR2 is SNTAGT. CDR3 size: 16 residues. The CDR3 loop is CASSDPRDRVDQPQHF. The CDR3 coding sequence is TGTGCCAGCAGTGACCCCCGGGACAGGGTGGATCAGCCCCAGCATTTT.

The chain is built from TRBV7-2 and TRBJ2-5; D perhaps matches TRBD1 (7 bases). V shed 7 bases and J shed 2 bases, with 14 bases lying between them. Germline V lookup: CDR1 SGHTA, CDR2 FQGNSA. The CDR3 extends over 14 amino acids. CDR3 amino acids: CASMFQGGQETQYF. Here the CDR3 DNA reads TGTGCCAGCATGTTTCAGGGGGGACAAGAGACCCAGTACTTC.

CDR3 sequence: CASSEREHGELFF. The CDR3, as DNA: TGTGCCAGCAGTGAGCGGGAGCACGGGGAGCTGTTTTTT. V is TRBV6-4 and J is TRBJ2-2; 7 nucleotides align to TRBD2. Per the germline V gene, CDR1 is MRHNA and CDR2 is SNTAGT. The trim removed 3 bases at V and 7 bases at J, leaving 2 bases unmatched. The CDR3 is made up of 13 amino acids.

J is TRBJ2-1 and V is TRBV7-9; 9 bases align to TRBD1. The germline V gene has CDR1 SEHNR and CDR2 FQNEAQ (reference sequence). CDR3 size: 15 residues. V was clipped by 5 bases and J by 2 bases; unmatched bases: 4. The CDR3, as DNA: TGTGCCAGCAGCCCGACAGGGGGGCCCTACAATGAGCAGTTCTTC. The encoded protein is CASSPTGGPYNEQFF.

This clone is a singleton in its sample. This chain links TRBV9 with TRBJ1-1; no reliable D call. The CDR3 sequence is 17 residues long. The germline CDR1 and CDR2 sequences are SGDLS and YYNGEE. V was clipped by 0 bases and J by 4 bases, with 19 bases between them. Here the CDR3 reads CASSVGAGQAPVTEAFF. CDR3 bases: TGTGCCAGCAGCGTAGGGGCAGGCCAAGCCCCTGTCACTGAAGCTTTCTTT.

This rearrangement joins TRBV7-3 to TRBJ1-1; TRBD1 is a possible D gene (5 bases). The ends were cut back, 2 bases at V and 7 bases at J, with 11 bases in the middle. This CDR3 region has 13 residues. Per the germline V gene, CDR1 is SGHTA and CDR2 is FQGTGA. CDR3 bases: TGTGCCAGCAGCTTAGGAGACAGTTTTGAAGCTTTCTTT. It encodes CASSLGDSFEAFF. Using reference TRBV7-3 and TRBJ1-1 for the parts outside the CDR3, the full variable domain is GAGVSQTPSNKVTEKGKYVELRCDPISGHTALYWYRQSLGQGPEFLIYFQGTGAADDSGLPNDRFFAVRPEGSVSTLKIQRTERGDSAVYLCASSLGDSFEAFFGQGTRLTVV.

The chain is built from TRBV6-5 and TRBJ1-5; D unclear. The V gene's germline CDR1 is MNHEY and CDR2 SVGAGI. This CDR3 contains 13 residues. Trimming took off 5 bases at V and 0 bases at J, with 5 bases between the two ends. The CDR3 DNA sequence: TGTGCCAGCAGTAGAGATAGCAATCAGCCCCAGCATTTT. Residues: CASSRDSNQPQHF.

The CDR3, as DNA: TGTGCCAGCAGCGCAAGGACAGGGCCTTCTGGGGCCAACGTCCTGACTTTC. Translation gives CASSARTGPSGANVLTF. The chain carries TRBV11-2 and TRBJ2-6; 8 positions match TRBD1. The CDR3 extends over 17 amino acids. Germline CDR1 reads SGHAT; CDR2 reads FQNNGV. The ends lost 5 bases at V and 1 base at J; junction bases unmatched: 7. The full variable domain, completed using reference TRBV11-2 and TRBJ2-6, is EAGVAQSPRYKIIEKRQSVAFWCNPISGHATLYWYQQILGQGPKLLIQFQNNGVVDDSQLPKDRFSAERLKGVDSTLKIQPAKLEDSAVYLCASSARTGPSGANVLTFGAGSRLTVL.

CDR3: CASSLEPGLAGPYNEQFF. The CDR3 DNA follows: TGTGCCAGCAGCTTAGAACCGGGACTAGCGGGACCCTACAATGAGCAGTTCTTC. The rearrangement joins TRBV7-8 to TRBJ2-1; the match to TRBD2 covers 13 bases. Germline V gives CDR1 SGHVS, CDR2 FQNEAQ. The CDR3 has 18 amino acids. J gave up 2 bases and V 1 base, and 5 bases lay outside the gene matches.

This clone was recorded once. The J gene is TRBJ2-1, the V gene TRBV7-3; 9 bases are a match to TRBD1. Germline CDR1 SGHTA, CDR2 FQGTGA. V shed 5 bases and J 9 bases; nucleotides not matched to a gene: 8. The CDR3 contains 14 residues. CDR3 coding DNA: TGTGCCAGCAGCCCCTACAGGGGGCACAGTGAGCAGTTCTTC. It codes for CASSPYRGHSEQFF.